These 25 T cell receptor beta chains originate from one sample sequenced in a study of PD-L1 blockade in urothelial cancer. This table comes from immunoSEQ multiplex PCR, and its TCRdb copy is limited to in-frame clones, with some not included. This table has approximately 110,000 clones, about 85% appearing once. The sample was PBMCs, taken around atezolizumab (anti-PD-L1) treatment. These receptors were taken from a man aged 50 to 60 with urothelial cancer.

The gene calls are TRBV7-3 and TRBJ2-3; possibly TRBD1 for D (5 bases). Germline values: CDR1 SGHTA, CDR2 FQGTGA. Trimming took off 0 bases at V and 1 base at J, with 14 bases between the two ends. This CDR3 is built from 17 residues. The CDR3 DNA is TGTGCCAGCAGCTTAACAGCAGGGAATAAGGGCACAGATACGCAGTATTTT. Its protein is CASSLTAGNKGTDTQYF.

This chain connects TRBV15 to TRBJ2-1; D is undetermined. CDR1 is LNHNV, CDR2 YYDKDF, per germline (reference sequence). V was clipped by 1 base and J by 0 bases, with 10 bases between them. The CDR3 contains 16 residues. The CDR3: CATSRAGSGSYNEQFF. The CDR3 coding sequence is TGTGCCACCAGCAGAGCAGGTTCCGGCTCCTACAATGAGCAGTTCTTC.

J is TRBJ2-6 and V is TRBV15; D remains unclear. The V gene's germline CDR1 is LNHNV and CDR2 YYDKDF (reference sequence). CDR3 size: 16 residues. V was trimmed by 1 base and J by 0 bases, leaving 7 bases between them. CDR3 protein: CATSRGRSSGANVLTF. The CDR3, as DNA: TGTGCCACCAGCAGAGGACGGAGCTCTGGGGCCAACGTCCTGACTTTC.

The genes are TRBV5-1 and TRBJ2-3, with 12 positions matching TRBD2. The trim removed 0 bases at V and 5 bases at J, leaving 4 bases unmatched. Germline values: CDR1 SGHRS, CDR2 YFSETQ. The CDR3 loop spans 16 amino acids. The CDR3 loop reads CASSLVPSGRGDTQYF. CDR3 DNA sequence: TGCGCCAGCAGCTTGGTGCCTAGCGGGAGGGGAGATACGCAGTATTTT.

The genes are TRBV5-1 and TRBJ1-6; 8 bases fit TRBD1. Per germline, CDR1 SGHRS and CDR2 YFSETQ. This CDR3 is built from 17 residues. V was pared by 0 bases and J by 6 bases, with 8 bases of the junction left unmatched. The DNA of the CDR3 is TGCGCCAGCAGCTTGGATCTGACAGGGGACCGTAATTCACCCCTCCACTTT. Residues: CASSLDLTGDRNSPLHF.

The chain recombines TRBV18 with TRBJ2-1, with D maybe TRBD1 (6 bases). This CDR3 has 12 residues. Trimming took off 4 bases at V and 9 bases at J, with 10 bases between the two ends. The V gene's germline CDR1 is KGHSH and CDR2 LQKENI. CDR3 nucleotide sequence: TGTGCCAGCTCACAACAGGGCAGTGAGCAGTTCTTC. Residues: CASSQQGSEQFF.

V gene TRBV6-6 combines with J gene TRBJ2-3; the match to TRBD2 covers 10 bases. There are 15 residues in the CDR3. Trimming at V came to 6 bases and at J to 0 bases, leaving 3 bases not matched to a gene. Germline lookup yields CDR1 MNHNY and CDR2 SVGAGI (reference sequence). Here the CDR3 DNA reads TGTGCCAGCAGCATACTAGCGGGAAGCACAGATACGCAGTATTTT. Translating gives CASSILAGSTDTQYF.

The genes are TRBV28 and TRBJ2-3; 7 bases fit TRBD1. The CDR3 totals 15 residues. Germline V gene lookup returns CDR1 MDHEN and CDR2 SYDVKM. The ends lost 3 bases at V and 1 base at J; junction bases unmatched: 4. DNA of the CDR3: TGTGCCAGCAGTTTTAGAGACAGGGGCACAGATACGCAGTATTTT. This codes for CASSFRDRGTDTQYF.

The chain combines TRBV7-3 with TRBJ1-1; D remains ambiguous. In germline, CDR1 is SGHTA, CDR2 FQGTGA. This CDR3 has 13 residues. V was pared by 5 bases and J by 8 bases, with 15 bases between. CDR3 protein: CASSRHQESEAFF. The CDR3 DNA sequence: TGTGCCAGCAGCAGACACCAAGAATCGGAAGCTTTCTTT.

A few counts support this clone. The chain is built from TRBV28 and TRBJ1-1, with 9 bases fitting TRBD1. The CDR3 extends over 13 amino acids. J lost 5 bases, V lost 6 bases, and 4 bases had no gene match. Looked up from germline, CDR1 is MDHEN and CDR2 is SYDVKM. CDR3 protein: CASSLQGATEAFF. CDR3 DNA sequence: TGTGCCAGCAGCCTACAGGGGGCAACTGAAGCTTTCTTT.

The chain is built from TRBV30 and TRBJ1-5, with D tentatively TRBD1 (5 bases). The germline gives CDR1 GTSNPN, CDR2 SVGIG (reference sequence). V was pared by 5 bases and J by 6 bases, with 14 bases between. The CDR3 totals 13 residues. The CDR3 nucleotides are TGTGCCTGGGGTGGGCAGGGTCTTCAGCCCCAGCATTTT. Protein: CAWGGQGLQPQHF.

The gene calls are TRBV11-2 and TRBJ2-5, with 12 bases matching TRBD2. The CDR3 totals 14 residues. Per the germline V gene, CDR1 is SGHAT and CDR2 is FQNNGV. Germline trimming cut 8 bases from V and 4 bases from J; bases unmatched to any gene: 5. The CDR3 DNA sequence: TGTGCCAGCCGACTAGCGGGAGTTCGAGAGACCCAGTACTTC. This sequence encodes CASRLAGVRETQYF. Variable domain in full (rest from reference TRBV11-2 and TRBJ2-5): EAGVAQSPRYKIIEKRQSVAFWCNPISGHATLYWYQQILGQGPKLLIQFQNNGVVDDSQLPKDRFSAERLKGVDSTLKIQPAKLEDSAVYLCASRLAGVRETQYFGPGTRLLVL.

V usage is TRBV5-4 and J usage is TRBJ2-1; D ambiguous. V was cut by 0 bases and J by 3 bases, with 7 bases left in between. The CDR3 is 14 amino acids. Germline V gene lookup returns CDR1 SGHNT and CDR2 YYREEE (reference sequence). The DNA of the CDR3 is TGTGCCAGCAGCTTGGCGGGTAACTACAATGAGCAGTTCTTC. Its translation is CASSLAGNYNEQFF. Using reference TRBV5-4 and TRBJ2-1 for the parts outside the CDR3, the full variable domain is ETGVTQSPTHLIKTRGQQVTLRCSSQSGHNTVSWYQQALGQGPQFIFQYYREEENGRGNFPPRFSGLQFPNYSSELNVNALELDDSALYLCASSLAGNYNEQFFGPGTRLTVL.

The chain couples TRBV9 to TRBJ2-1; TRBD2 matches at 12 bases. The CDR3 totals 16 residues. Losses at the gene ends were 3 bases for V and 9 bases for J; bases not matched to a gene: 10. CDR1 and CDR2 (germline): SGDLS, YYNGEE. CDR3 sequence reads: CASSASLAGGRGEQFF. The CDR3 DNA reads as TGTGCCAGCAGCGCATCGCTAGCGGGAGGGCGAGGTGAGCAGTTCTTC.

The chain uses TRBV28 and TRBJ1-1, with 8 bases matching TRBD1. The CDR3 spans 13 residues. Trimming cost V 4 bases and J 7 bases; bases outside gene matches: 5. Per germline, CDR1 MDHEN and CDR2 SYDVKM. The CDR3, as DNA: TGTGCCAGCAGTTCCGGACAGGGCGGTGAAGCTTTCTTT. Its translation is CASSSGQGGEAFF.

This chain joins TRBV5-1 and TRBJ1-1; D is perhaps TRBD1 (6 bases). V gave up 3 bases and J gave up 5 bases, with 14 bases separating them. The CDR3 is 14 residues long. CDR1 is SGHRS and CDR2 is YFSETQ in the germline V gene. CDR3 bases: TGCGCCAGCAGCTCCGGGACACGCAGAACTGAAGCTTTCTTT. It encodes CASSSGTRRTEAFF.

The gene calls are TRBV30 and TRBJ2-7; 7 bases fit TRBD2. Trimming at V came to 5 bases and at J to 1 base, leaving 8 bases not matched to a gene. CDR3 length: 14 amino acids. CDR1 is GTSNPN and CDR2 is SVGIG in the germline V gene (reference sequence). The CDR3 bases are TGTGCCTGGCGACCGGGACTACAATCCTACGAGCAGTACTTC. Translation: CAWRPGLQSYEQYF.

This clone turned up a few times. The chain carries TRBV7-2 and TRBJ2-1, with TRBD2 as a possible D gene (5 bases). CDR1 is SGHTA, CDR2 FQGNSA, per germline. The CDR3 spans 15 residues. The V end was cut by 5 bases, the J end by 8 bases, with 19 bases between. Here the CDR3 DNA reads TGTGCCAGCAGCCAGTGGAGGCTTAGCGTACATGAGCAGTTCTTC. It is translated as CASSQWRLSVHEQFF.

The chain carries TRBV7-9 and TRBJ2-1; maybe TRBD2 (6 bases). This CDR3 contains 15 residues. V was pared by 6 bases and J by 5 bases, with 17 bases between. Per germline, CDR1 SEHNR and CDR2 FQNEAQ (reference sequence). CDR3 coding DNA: TGTGCCAGCAGAGGTGCTAGCGACCCGAACAATGAGCAGTTCTTC. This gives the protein CASRGASDPNNEQFF.

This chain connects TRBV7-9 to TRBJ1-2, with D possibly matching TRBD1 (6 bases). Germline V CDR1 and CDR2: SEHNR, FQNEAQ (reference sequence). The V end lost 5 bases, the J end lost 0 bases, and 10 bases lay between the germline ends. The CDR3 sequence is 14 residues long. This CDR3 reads CASSPGTSNYGYTF. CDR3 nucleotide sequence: TGTGCCAGCAGCCCCGGGACATCTAACTATGGCTACACCTTC.

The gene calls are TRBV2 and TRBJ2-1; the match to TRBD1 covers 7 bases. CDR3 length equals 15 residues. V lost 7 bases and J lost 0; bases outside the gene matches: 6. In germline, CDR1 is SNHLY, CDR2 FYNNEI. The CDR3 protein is CASMWSGGSYNEQFF. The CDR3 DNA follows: TGTGCCAGCATGTGGTCAGGGGGCTCCTACAATGAGCAGTTCTTC.

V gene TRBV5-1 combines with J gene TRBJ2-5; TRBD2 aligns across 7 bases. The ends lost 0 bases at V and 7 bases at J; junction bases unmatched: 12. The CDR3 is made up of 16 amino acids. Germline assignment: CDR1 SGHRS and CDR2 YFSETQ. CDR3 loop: CASSLDPGTPGGTQYF. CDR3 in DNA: TGCGCCAGCAGCTTGGACCCCGGGACCCCGGGGGGGACCCAGTACTTC.

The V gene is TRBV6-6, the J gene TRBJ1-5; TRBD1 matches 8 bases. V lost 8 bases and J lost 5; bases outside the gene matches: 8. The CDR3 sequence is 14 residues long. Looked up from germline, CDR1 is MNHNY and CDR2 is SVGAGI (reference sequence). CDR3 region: CASAGGTGDQPQHF. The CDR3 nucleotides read TGTGCCAGCGCAGGAGGGACAGGAGATCAGCCCCAGCATTTT.

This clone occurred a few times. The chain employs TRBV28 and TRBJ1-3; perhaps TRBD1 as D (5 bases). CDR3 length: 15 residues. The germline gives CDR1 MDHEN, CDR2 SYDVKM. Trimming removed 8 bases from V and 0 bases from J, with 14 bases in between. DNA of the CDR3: TGTGCCAGCGGCCAGGGCGTATACTCTGGAAACACCATATATTTT. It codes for CASGQGVYSGNTIYF.

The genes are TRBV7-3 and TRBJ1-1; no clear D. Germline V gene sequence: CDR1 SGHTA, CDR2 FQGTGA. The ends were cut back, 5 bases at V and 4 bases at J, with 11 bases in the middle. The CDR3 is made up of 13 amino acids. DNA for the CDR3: TGTGCCAGCAGCCCCACTGTTACCACTGAAGCTTTCTTT. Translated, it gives CASSPTVTTEAFF.